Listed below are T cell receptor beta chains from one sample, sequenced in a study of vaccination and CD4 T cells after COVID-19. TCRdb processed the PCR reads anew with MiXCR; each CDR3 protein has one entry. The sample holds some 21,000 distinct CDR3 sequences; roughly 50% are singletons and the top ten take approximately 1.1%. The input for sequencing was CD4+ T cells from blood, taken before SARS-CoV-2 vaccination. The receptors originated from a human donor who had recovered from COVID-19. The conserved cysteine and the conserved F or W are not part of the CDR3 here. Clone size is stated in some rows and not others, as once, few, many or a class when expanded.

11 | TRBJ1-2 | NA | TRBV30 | AWSVKSTYGYT
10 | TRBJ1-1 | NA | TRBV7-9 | ASSVTGREAF
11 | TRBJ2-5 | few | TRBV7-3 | ASRPAGQETQY
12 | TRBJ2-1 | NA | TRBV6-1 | ASSPPGQGAEQF
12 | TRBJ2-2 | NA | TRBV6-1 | ASSFLGRTGELF
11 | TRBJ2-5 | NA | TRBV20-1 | SARVRGQETQY
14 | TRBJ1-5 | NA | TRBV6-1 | ASSALLKGRNQPQH
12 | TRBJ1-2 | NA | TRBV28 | ASSRGGANYGYT
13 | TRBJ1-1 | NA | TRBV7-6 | ASSLVRGRNTEAF
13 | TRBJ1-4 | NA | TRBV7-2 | ASSLVAGAGEKLF
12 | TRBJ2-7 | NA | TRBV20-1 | SASRGDRIYEQY
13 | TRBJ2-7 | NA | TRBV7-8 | ASSSSRGTPYEQY
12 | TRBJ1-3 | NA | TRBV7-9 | ASSLSDSGNTIY
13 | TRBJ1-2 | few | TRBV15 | ATSRVRTGNRGYT
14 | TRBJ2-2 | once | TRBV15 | ATSRVTLPYTGELF
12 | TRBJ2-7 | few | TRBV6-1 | ASSDRWTVGEQY
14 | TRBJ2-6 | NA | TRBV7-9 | ASSFRTGAGANVLT
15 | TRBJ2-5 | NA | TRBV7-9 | ASSFFGGRVRQETQY
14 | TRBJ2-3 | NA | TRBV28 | ASSSPSGSRRDTQY
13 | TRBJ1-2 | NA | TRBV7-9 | ASSLGRVGDYGYT
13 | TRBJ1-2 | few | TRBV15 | ATSREFALREGYT
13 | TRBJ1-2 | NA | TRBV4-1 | ASSQASRGIYGYT